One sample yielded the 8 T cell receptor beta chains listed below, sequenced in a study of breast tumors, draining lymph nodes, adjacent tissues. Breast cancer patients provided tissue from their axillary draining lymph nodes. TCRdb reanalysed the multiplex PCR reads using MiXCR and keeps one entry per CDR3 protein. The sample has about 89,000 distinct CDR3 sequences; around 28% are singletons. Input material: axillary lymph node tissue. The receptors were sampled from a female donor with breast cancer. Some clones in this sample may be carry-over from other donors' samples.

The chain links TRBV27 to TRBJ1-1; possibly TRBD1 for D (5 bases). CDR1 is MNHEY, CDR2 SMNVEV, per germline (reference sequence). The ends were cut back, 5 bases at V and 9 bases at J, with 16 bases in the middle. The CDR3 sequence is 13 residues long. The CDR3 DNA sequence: TGTGCCAGCAGTCCCGGGGGGAGGGGAAAAGCTTTCTTT. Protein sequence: CASSPGGRGKAFF.

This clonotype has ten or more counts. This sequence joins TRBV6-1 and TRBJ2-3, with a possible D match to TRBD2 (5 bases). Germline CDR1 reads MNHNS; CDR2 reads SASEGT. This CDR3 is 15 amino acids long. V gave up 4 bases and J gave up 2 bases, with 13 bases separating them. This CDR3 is CASSATTTNTDTQYF. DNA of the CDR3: TGTGCCAGCAGTGCGACTACTACTAACACAGATACGCAGTATTTT.

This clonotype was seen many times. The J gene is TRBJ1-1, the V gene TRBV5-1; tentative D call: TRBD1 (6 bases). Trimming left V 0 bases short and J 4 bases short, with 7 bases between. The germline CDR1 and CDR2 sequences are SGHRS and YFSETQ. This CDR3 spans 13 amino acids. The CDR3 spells CASSLDRATEAFF. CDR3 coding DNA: TGCGCCAGCAGCTTGGACAGGGCCACTGAAGCTTTCTTT.

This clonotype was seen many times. This CDR3 reads CASRTSARSSYEQYF. The CDR3 DNA is TGTGCCAGCAGAACTAGCGCGAGGAGCTCCTACGAGCAGTACTTC. V gene TRBV28 combines with J gene TRBJ2-7; 7 bases match TRBD2. The V gene's germline CDR1 is MDHEN and CDR2 SYDVKM. Trimming took 6 bases from V and 0 from J; bases not matched to a gene: 8. This CDR3 has 15 residues.

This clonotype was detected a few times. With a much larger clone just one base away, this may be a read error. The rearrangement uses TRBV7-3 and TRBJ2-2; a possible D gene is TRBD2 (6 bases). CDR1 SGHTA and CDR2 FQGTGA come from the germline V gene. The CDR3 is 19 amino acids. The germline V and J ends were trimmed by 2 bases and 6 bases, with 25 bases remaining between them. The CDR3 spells CASSLRTPPPGEYPGELFF. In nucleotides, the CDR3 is TGTGCCAGCAGCTTACGGACCCCCCCACCGGGAGAGTACCCCGGGGAGCTGTTTTTT.

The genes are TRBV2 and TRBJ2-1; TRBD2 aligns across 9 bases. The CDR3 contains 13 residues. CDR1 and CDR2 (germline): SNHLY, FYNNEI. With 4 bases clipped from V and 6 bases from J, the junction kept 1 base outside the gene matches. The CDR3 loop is CASSASGTNEQFF. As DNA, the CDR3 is TGTGCCAGCAGTGCTAGCGGGACCAATGAGCAGTTCTTC. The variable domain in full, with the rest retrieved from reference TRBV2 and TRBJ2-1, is EPEVTQTPSHQVTQMGQEVILRCVPISNHLYFYWYRQILGQKVEFLVSFYNNEISEKSEIFDDQFSVERPDGSNFTLKIRSTKLEDSAMYFCASSASGTNEQFFGPGTRLTVL.

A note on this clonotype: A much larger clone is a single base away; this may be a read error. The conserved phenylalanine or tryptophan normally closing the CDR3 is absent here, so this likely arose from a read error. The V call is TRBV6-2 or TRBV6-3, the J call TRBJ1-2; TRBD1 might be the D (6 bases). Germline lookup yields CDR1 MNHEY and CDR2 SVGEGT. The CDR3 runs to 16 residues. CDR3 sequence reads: CASSHSRFTGNYGYTS. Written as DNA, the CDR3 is TGTGCCAGCAGTCACTCGCGGTTTACAGGGAACTATGGCTACACCTCC.

CDR3 bases: TGTGCCAGCAGTCTTTTGGGACAGGGGCGAGAGACCCAGTACTTC. It translates to CASSLLGQGRETQYF. The chain recombines TRBV7-2 with TRBJ2-5; TRBD1 agrees at 10 bases. After removal of 6 bases from V and 4 bases from J, the junction contained 8 bases not matched to a gene. Germline V gene lookup returns CDR1 SGHTA and CDR2 FQGNSA. The CDR3 is 15 amino acids. The complete variable domain, with remaining parts taken from reference TRBV7-2 and TRBJ2-5, reads GAGVSQSPSNKVTEKGKDVELRCDPISGHTALYWYRQSLGQGLEFLIYFQGNSAPDKSGLPSDRFSAERTGGSVSTLTIQRTQQEDSAVYLCASSLLGQGRETQYFGPGTRLLVL.